The source of this T cell receptor beta chain is a study of cytomegalovirus exposure and HLA in healthy donors. Data came from immunoSEQ multiplex PCR; TCRdb stores just in-frame clones and leaves some out. The sample has 65,000 to 100,000 clones; roughly 93% are singletons. The ends were cut back, 4 bases at V and 7 bases at J, with 14 bases in the middle. The CDR3 has 14 residues. CDR1 and CDR2 (germline): SNHLY, FYNNEI. The source material was PBMCs. The V gene is TRBV2, the J gene TRBJ1-5; D unresolved. The TCR originated in a woman aged 30 to 39 in good health and CMV-seronegative. This chain's CDR3 is CASSVTAEWQPQHF. CDR3 bases: TGTGCCAGCAGTGTAACGGCGGAATGGCAGCCCCAGCATTTT. Full variable domain (outside the CDR3, taken from reference TRBV2 and TRBJ1-5): EPEVTQTPSHQVTQMGQEVILRCVPISNHLYFYWYRQILGQKVEFLVSFYNNEISEKSEIFDDQFSVERPDGSNFTLKIRSTKLEDSAMYFCASSVTAEWQPQHFGDGTRLSIL.